There are many counts of the clone carrying this TCR beta chain. Its antigen is not identified. This CDR3 region has 14 residues. CDR1 SGHRS and CDR2 YFSETQ come from the germline V gene. Unmatched junction bases numbered 4, after V lost 4 bases and J lost 2 bases. 5'RACE with 10-nucleotide random UMIs produced the cDNA. Using its own MiXCR run on the 5' RACE reads, TCRdb lists one record per CDR3 protein. The sample includes tens of thousands of distinct CDR3 sequences, nearly 3.5% of them seen just once. This sample was taken from a study of neurological immune-mediated disorders. General observations from the study: The phylogenetic placement of 18 of 34 multiple sclerosis patients' repertoires in one related-CDR3 cluster constitutes a possible signature. In HTLV-1-associated myelopathy, TCR clonal expansion was greatest, and in multiple sclerosis it was least, below healthy controls. Among expanded clones, no CDR3 amino acid sequences were shared across subjects, a pattern suggesting private repertoires in all groups.

Sequenced: PBMCs. The V call is TRBV5-1, the J call TRBJ2-3, with 7 bases fitting TRBD2. The origin of this receptor is a man in his forties with multiple sclerosis. The DNA for the CDR3 is TGCGCCAGCAGCCCGGGGACTAACACAGATACGCAGTATTTT. Translating gives CASSPGTNTDTQYF.